These 2 T cell receptor beta chains were all obtained from the same sample, sequenced in a study of OX40 agonist ivuxolimab in advanced cancers. The protocol was immunoSEQ multiplex PCR, while the TCRdb copy is restricted to in-frame clones and leaves out a portion. The table has tens of thousands of clones, approximately 86% seen once. The specimen was CD4+ or CD8+ T cells sorted from blood, collected in a trial of the OX40 agonist ivuxolimab. Receptors originate from an adult with an advanced solid tumor such as melanoma, head and neck, liver or kidney cancer.

This rearrangement joins TRBV10-3 to TRBJ1-1; D not resolved. This CDR3 has 11 amino acids. CDR1 and CDR2 from the germline V gene are ENHRY and SYGVKD. V was pared by 8 bases and J by 3 bases, with 7 bases between. The CDR3 protein is CAIASDTEAFF. CDR3 in DNA: TGTGCCATCGCTTCGGACACTGAAGCTTTCTTT.

The rearrangement joins TRBV7-8 to TRBJ2-3, with 9 bases that match TRBD1. CDR1 and CDR2 from the germline V gene are SGHVS and FQNEAQ. J gave up 3 bases and V 2 bases, and 9 bases lay outside the gene matches. The CDR3 spans 17 residues. CDR3 protein: CASSLRRDRGWTDTQYF. CDR3 nucleotide sequence: TGTGCCAGCAGCTTACGGCGCGACAGGGGGTGGACAGATACGCAGTATTTT.